A single sample is the source of the 10 T cell receptor beta chains below, sequenced in a study of spatial heterogeneity in lung cancer. Antigen specificity for these receptors is unknown. Whole-study results and caveats: Tumoral mutation counts were tracked by counts of expanded intratumoral alpha and beta TCRs.

TCRdb re-analysed the 5' RACE reads in MiXCR, keeping a single row per CDR3 protein. The sample carries a few thousand distinct CDR3 sequences, 25% to 30% recorded once. Time point in this sample: sample taken at primary tumor resection. The sequencing used lung tumor tissue, collected at surgery. The receptors stem from a female donor with early-stage non-small cell lung cancer.

The chain is built from TRBV6-2 or TRBV6-3 and TRBJ2-5; 7 bases match TRBD1. The V segment lost 6 bases and the J segment 5 bases; nucleotides outside the gene matches: 9. Germline values: CDR1 MNHEY, CDR2 SVGEGT. The CDR3 runs 14 residues. The CDR3 coding sequence is TGTGCCAGCAGAGTAGACAGGGCCTTCGAGACCCAGTACTTC. It is translated as CASRVDRAFETQYF.

This clonotype was seen many times. A clone one base away is much larger, so this may be a read error. The chain employs TRBV12-5 and TRBJ1-1; a possible D gene is TRBD1 (5 bases). The CDR3 covers 13 residues. Per germline, CDR1 LGHNT and CDR2 FRNRAP. V lost 1 base to trimming and J lost 11 bases, with 14 bases between them. The CDR3 region has the DNA TGTGCTAGTGGTTTGGCAAGTGGGGGTATGGCTTTCTTT. It is translated as CASGLASGGMAFF.

By share, this clonotype counts as medium-sized. The V and J genes are TRBV7-2 and TRBJ2-5; maybe TRBD2 (7 bases). With 5 bases removed from V and 5 bases from J, the gap between germline ends came to 18 bases. Germline-derived CDR1 and CDR2 are SGHTA and FQGNSA. CDR3 length equals 15 residues. The CDR3 region has the DNA TGTGCCAGCAGCCCTGGGGGGGCAGGGGAGGAGACCCAGTACTTC. Translated, it gives CASSPGGAGEETQYF.

This clonotype was recorded many times. The chain combines TRBV6-1 with TRBJ2-1; maybe TRBD2 (6 bases). Germline V gives CDR1 MNHNS, CDR2 SASEGT. The length of the CDR3 is 13 residues. The V end lost 8 bases, the J end lost 6 bases, and 14 bases lay between the germline ends. The DNA of the CDR3 is TGTGCCAGCCCCCGCCCCGGGGGCAATGAGCAGTTCTTC. It encodes CASPRPGGNEQFF.

This clonotype is medium-sized by share. The genes are TRBV2 and TRBJ2-5; 8 nucleotides agree with TRBD1. Germline values: CDR1 SNHLY, CDR2 FYNNEI. V lost 10 bases to trimming and J lost 4 bases; unmatched junction nucleotides: 11. CDR3 length equals 14 residues. Here the CDR3 reads CAIMRQGSRETQYF. As DNA, the CDR3 is TGTGCCATCATGAGACAGGGGTCACGAGAGACCCAGTACTTC.

Relative to its sample, this clonotype is medium-sized. This rearrangement joins TRBV7-2 to TRBJ2-1; 7 positions agree with TRBD1. CDR1 and CDR2 (germline): SGHTA, FQGNSA. The CDR3 length is 12 residues. V was clipped by 3 bases and J by 9 bases; unmatched bases: 2. As DNA, the CDR3 is TGTGCCAGCAGCTTCACAGGGGTTGAGCAGTTCTTC. Translation: CASSFTGVEQFF. The variable domain in full, completed from reference TRBV7-2 and TRBJ2-1, reads GAGVSQSPSNKVTEKGKDVELRCDPISGHTALYWYRQSLGQGLEFLIYFQGNSAPDKSGLPSDRFSAERTGGSVSTLTIQRTQQEDSAVYLCASSFTGVEQFFGPGTRLTVL.

By share, this clonotype ranks as medium-sized. The chain has TRBV4-2 and TRBJ2-7; unclear D gene. The CDR3 has 14 residues. Germline CDR1 reads LGHNA; CDR2 reads YNFKEQ. V lost 4 bases to trimming and J lost 0 bases, with 10 bases between them. The CDR3 DNA reads as TGTGCCAGCAGCCCCCCACAGAGCTCCTACGAGCAGTACTTC. Its translation: CASSPPQSSYEQYF.

The chain carries TRBV18 and TRBJ2-1; 12 bases fit TRBD2. J was trimmed by 0 bases and V by 5 bases; bases with no gene match: 5. CDR3 length: 17 amino acids. Germline V gene sequence: CDR1 KGHSH, CDR2 LQKENI. The CDR3 DNA sequence: TGTGCCAGCTCAGAGGGACTAGCGGGTAGCTCCTACAATGAGCAGTTCTTC. Its translation is CASSEGLAGSSYNEQFF.

For this clonotype: The junction departs from germline at one end; a sequencing error may be responsible. The gene calls are TRBV7-2 and TRBJ2-3, with D possibly matching TRBD2 (6 bases). CDR1 is SGHTA and CDR2 is FQGNSA in the germline V gene. CDR3 length: 14 residues. The CDR3 is CASRLEMGGDKQYF. The CDR3 bases are TGTGCCAGCAGATTAGAGATGGGGGGAGATAAGCAGTATTTT.

This clonotype is labeled medium-sized. The chain carries TRBV27 and TRBJ1-5; D is possibly TRBD1 (6 bases). Trimming shortened V by 7 bases and J by 3 bases, and 16 bases separated the two germline ends. CDR3 length: 15 residues. Per the germline V gene, CDR1 is MNHEY and CDR2 is SMNVEV (reference sequence). CDR3 bases: TGTGCCAGCAACGGGGGCCCCCCTTACAATCAGCCCCAGCATTTT. Translating gives CASNGGPPYNQPQHF.